The 5 T cell receptor beta chains below were found in one sample sequenced in a study of blood T cell repertoires in COVID-19. Clones were sequenced by immunoSEQ multiplex PCR, and TCRdb holds only the in-frame ones, with some missing. Of over 300,000 clones in the sample, about 90% were seen once. The material sequenced was peripheral blood. The receptors here all came from a man between 18 and 29 years old with active or convalescent COVID-19.

The rearrangement joins TRBV9 to TRBJ2-4; tentative D call: TRBD2 (5 bases). CDR1 and CDR2 from the germline V gene are SGDLS and YYNGEE. V was pared by 0 bases and J by 6 bases, with 13 bases between. The CDR3 length is 15 residues. CDR3 nucleotides: TGTGCCAGCAGCGTAGCCCTTGGCGGGCCAAACATTCAGTACTTC. It is translated as CASSVALGGPNIQYF.

The rearrangement links TRBV11-2 to TRBJ2-7; no clear D. Germline V gene data show CDR1 as SGHAT and CDR2 as FQNNGV. With 3 bases removed from V and 4 bases from J, the gap between germline ends came to 16 bases. The length of the CDR3 is 15 residues. CDR3 coding DNA: TGTGCCAGCAGCTTTCCTCCCAGAAGTGATTACGAGCAGTACTTC. It translates to CASSFPPRSDYEQYF.

This chain links TRBV9 with TRBJ1-3; TRBD1 is a possible D gene (5 bases). Germline lookup yields CDR1 SGDLS and CDR2 YYNGEE. The CDR3 covers 17 residues. The V gene lost 1 base and the J gene lost 4 bases, with 18 bases spanning the gap. Here the CDR3 reads CASSVTNGRAGGNTIYF. The CDR3 region has the DNA TGTGCCAGCAGCGTAACAAACGGCAGGGCCGGGGGAAACACCATATATTTT.

This clone was seen a few times. The gene calls are TRBV4-1 and TRBJ1-6; TRBD1 aligns across 9 bases. There are 16 residues in the CDR3. CDR1 is MGHRA and CDR2 is YSYEKL in the germline V gene. Trimming took 4 bases from V and 2 from J; bases not matched to a gene: 3. The DNA of the CDR3 is TGCGCCAGCAGCCGCAGGACAGGGGCCTATAATTCACCCCTCCACTTT. This encodes CASSRRTGAYNSPLHF.

V gene TRBV7-2 combines with J gene TRBJ2-2; D might be TRBD1 (6 bases). The CDR3 covers 14 residues. V lost 5 bases and J lost 7, with 14 bases in between. From germline, CDR1 is SGHTA and CDR2 FQGNSA. CDR3 nucleotide sequence: TGTGCCAGCAGCGGCAGGGGATGGGTCGGGGAGCTGTTTTTT. Its translation is CASSGRGWVGELFF.